This TCR beta chain appears in the sequencing data of a study of blood T cell repertoires in COVID-19. In the study overall: Acute-phase and convalescent COVID-19 samples originated in the United States, Italy and Spain.

Repertoires were generated with immunoSEQ multiplex PCR, while TCRdb's copy carries only in-frame clones and drops some. The sample has approximately 260,000 clones, 89% seen once. J was trimmed by 5 bases and V by 4 bases; bases with no gene match: 2. The CDR3 has 14 amino acids. The germline V gene has CDR1 LGHDT and CDR2 YNNKEL (reference sequence). V usage is TRBV3-1 (or the pseudogene TRBV3-2) and J usage is TRBJ1-4, with 9 bases that match TRBD1. The source of this sequence is a woman in her thirties or forties who had recovered from COVID-19. The sample was peripheral blood. The CDR3: CASSPTGGNEKLFF. The CDR3 coding sequence is TGTGCCAGCAGCCCGACAGGGGGGAATGAAAAACTGTTTTTT.